This TCR beta chain was recovered during a study of early T cells in non-severe SARS-CoV-2 infection. About the research overall: Sequencing input comprised bulk RNA from unsorted whole blood; chain pairing was not available. Study findings and constraints: Matches to VDJdb favored anti-spike CD8 responses and missed private and CD4 specificities.

Trimming left V 3 bases short and J 3 bases short, with 23 bases between. The CDR3 runs 17 residues. Germline V gene data show CDR1 as DFQATT and CDR2 as SNEGSKA (reference sequence). This clonotype occurred a few times. Its specificity is not known. Unique molecular identifiers were attached to individual cDNA molecules. TCRdb itself ran the 5' RACE reads through MiXCR, one entry per CDR3 protein. This sample has 50,000 to 80,000 distinct CDR3 sequences, with approximately 9.2% found just once. This clonotype originated in an adult who was a healthcare worker with PCR-confirmed SARS-CoV-2 infection or an uninfected control (not recorded which). The sequenced sample was whole blood, obtained at baseline. The chain employs TRBV20-1 and TRBJ2-5, with D perhaps assigned TRBD1 or TRBD2 (5 bases each). CDR3 DNA: TGCAGTGCTAGTTGGTTCCCGGGGCATCGAGGGGAAGAGACCCAGTACTTC. It translates to CSASWFPGHRGEETQYF.